This T cell receptor (beta chain) stems from a study of cytomegalovirus exposure and HLA in healthy donors. Turning to the study itself: Clustering assigned over 70% of the approximately 400 genotyped donors to the Caucasian-associated ancestry cluster. Whole-study results and caveats: The productive fraction for most TCR beta V segments was about 87% or about 30% in an earlier analysis.

Note on this clone: The antigen remains unidentified.

The PCR contained 60 Vbeta and 13 Jbeta primers. Sequenced by immunoSEQ multiplex PCR; TCRdb stores in-frame clones only, minus some. Here the sample spans 150,000 to 200,000 clones, roughly 83% being singletons. CDR1 KGHSH and CDR2 LQKENI come from the germline V gene. The CDR3 runs 17 residues. After removal of 6 bases from V and 7 bases from J, the junction contained 16 bases not matched to a gene. The chain has TRBV18 and TRBJ2-1, with 9 bases aligning to TRBD2. Source material: PBMCs. This TCR derives from a boy between 10 and 17 years old in good health and CMV-seronegative. CDR3 nucleotides: TGTGCCAGCTCTGAGGTAGCGGGAGTCAAATCGTATAATGAGCAGTTCTTC. Amino acids: CASSEVAGVKSYNEQFF.